This T cell receptor beta chain emerged from a study of blood T cell repertoires in COVID-19. About the research overall: Some COVID-19 samples were acute and others convalescent; all came from the United States, Italy and Spain. Sample material is recorded as cDNA or gDNA derived from T cells, B-cell-depleted T cells, or PBMCs.

Unmatched junction bases numbered 11, after V lost 3 bases and J lost 6 bases. The CDR3 has 17 residues. CDR1 ENHRY and CDR2 SYGVKD come from the germline V gene. Original processing notes: Amplification of reference gene primers provided the estimated nucleated cell counts. Profiled with immunoSEQ multiplex PCR; TCRdb holds only in-frame clones, not every one. V, J and clone size derive from that table, while D and trimming were established from the DNA sequence. Altogether approximately 62,000 clones are present, 75% to 90% being singletons, with the ten largest covering approximately 8.8%. The chain employs TRBV10-3 and TRBJ2-2; the match to TRBD2 covers 9 bases. This TCR derives from a human donor with active COVID-19. The donor label of this sample is uncertain. The specimen was peripheral blood. The chain's CDR3 is CAISDLAGTFNPGELFF. The CDR3 bases are TGTGCCATCAGTGATCTAGCGGGGACATTTAACCCCGGGGAGCTGTTTTTT.